This T cell receptor (beta chain) is from a study of monozygotic twins with inflammatory bowel disease. Study-level points and caveats: Clonotypes shared with others were fewer in IBD patients than in healthy twins, especially with disease activity. Among patients, repertoires may have gained variability from differing immunosuppressive treatments. Different subtypes (of T cells) could not be told apart from one another.

Reanalyzing the 5' RACE reads, TCRdb keeps one entry per CDR3 protein, without DNA. Its clone listing holds approximately 45,000 distinct CDR3 sequences. On this clonotype: Its antigen is unknown.

Germline V CDR1 and CDR2: PRHDT, FYEKMQ (reference sequence). CDR3 size: 16 residues. The V and J genes are TRBV13 and TRBJ2-7; TCRdb gives TRBD1 as the D gene, but with no DNA this cannot be confirmed. Sequenced material: blood. The clonotype originates from a human donor with ulcerative colitis or Crohn's disease, or a healthy co-twin of an affected twin (not recorded which). The CDR3 is CASSSRPARYTYEQYF.